This T cell receptor beta chain was found in a study of CD8+ T cells in alopecia areata. The wider study: Tofacitinib therapy took 6 to 18 months; 6 months off drug came after.

General study findings and limits: For lesional scalp, especially alopecia totalis/universalis, clonality was higher than in normal scalp.

Sequencing relied on a cDNA template that was reverse transcribed from extracted RNA. The method was immunoSEQ multiplex PCR; TCRdb's version includes in-frame clones alone and lacks a portion of them. The sample shows approximately 54,000 clones, 96% of them seen only once. The count of this clone is one. The antigen remains undetermined. Germline CDR1 SNHLY, CDR2 FYNNEI. CDR3 length equals 15 residues. The ends were cut back, 7 bases at V and 0 bases at J, with 16 bases in the middle. The input for sequencing was CD8+ T cells sorted from blood, taken at week 0. The TCR sequence derives from a human donor with alopecia areata. This chain connects TRBV2 to TRBJ2-7, with D perhaps matching TRBD1 or TRBD2 (6 bases each). The CDR3 DNA is TGTGCCAGCACCAAAGAACAGGGACTCTCCTACGAGCAGTACTTC. This sequence encodes CASTKEQGLSYEQYF.